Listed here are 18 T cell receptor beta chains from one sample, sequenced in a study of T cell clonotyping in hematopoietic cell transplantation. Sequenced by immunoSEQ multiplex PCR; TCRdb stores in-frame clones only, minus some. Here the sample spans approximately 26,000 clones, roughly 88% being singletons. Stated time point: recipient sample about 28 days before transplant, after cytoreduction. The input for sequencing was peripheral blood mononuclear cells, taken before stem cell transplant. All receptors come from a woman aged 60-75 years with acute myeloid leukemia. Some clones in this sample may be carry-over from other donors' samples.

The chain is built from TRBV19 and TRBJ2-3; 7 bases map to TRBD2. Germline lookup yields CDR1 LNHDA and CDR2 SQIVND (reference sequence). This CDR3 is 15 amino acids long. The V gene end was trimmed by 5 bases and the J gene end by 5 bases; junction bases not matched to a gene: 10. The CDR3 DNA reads TGTGCCAGTAGTCCCAGGGAGGGATGGGTAGATACGCAGTATTTT. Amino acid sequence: CASSPREGWVDTQYF.

CDR3 DNA sequence: TGCGCCAGCAGCCAAGATCCTGGGAAGCAGCCCCAGCATTTT. This translates into CASSQDPGKQPQHF. J is TRBJ1-5 and V is TRBV4-1, with D unclear. Per the germline V gene, CDR1 is MGHRA and CDR2 is YSYEKL. The CDR3 spans 14 residues. Deletions cut 0 bases from V and 7 bases from J, with 10 bases between.

CDR3 bases: TGTGCCAGCAGTGGACCGGGGGGTTCGGGAAAACTGTTTTTT. It specifies CASSGPGGSGKLFF. This sequence joins TRBV6-5 and TRBJ1-4; D may be TRBD1 (5 bases). The CDR3 spans 14 residues. Trimming shortened V by 5 bases and J by 10 bases, and 17 bases separated the two germline ends. CDR1 is MNHEY, CDR2 SVGAGI, per germline.

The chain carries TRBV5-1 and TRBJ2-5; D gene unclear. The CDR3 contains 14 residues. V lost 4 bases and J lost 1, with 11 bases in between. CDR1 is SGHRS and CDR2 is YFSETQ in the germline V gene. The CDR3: CASSPAGVQETQYF. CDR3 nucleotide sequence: TGCGCCAGCAGCCCCGCCGGAGTCCAAGAGACCCAGTACTTC.

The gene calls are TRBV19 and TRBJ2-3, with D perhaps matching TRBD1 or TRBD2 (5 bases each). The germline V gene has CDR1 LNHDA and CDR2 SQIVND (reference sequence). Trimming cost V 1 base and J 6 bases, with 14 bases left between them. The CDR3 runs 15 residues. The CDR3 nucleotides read TGTGCCAGTAGTATAGTCGGGGCCCCGCTGGATACGCAGTATTTT. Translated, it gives CASSIVGAPLDTQYF.

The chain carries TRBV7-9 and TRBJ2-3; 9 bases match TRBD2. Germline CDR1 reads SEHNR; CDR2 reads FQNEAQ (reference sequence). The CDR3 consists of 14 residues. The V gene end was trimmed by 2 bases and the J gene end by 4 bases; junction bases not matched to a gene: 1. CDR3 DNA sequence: TGTGCCAGCAGCTTAACTAGCGGGCCAGATACGCAGTATTTT. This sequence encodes CASSLTSGPDTQYF.

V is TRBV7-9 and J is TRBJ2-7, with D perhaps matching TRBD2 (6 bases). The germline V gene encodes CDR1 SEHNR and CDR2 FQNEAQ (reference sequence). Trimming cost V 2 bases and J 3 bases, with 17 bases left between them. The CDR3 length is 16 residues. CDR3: CASSLSGGGSGYEQYF. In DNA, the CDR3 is TGTGCCAGCAGCTTATCCGGTGGGGGGAGCGGCTACGAGCAGTACTTC.

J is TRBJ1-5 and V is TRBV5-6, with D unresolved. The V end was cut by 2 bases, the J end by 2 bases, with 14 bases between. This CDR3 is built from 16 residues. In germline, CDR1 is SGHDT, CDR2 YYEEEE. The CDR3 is CASSFQRVYGNQPQHF. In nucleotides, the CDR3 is TGTGCCAGCAGCTTTCAAAGGGTTTATGGCAATCAGCCCCAGCATTTT. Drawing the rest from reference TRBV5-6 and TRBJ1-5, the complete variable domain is DAGVTQSPTHLIKTRGQQVTLRCSPKSGHDTVSWYQQALGQGPQFIFQYYEEEERQRGNFPDRFSGHQFPNYSSELNVNALLLGDSALYLCASSFQRVYGNQPQHFGDGTRLSIL.

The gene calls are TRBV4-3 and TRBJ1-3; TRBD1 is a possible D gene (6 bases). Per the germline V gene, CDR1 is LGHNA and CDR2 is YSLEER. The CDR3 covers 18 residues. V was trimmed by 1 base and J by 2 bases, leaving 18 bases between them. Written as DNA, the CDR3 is TGCGCCAGCAGCCAAGGGGGGACGTGGGGGCACACTGGAAACACCATATATTTT. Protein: CASSQGGTWGHTGNTIYF.

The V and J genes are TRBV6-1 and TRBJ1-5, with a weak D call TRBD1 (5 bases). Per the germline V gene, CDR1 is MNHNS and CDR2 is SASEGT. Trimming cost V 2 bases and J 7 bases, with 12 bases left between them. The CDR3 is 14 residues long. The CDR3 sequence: CASSEYEGRQPQHF. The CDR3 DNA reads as TGTGCCAGCAGTGAATATGAGGGGAGGCAGCCCCAGCATTTT.

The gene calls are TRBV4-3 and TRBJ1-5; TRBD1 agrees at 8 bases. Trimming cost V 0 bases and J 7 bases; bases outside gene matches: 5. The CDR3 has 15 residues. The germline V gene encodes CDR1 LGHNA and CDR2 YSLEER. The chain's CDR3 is CASSQDTGGWQPQHF. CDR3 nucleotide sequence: TGCGCCAGCAGCCAAGACACAGGGGGGTGGCAGCCCCAGCATTTT.

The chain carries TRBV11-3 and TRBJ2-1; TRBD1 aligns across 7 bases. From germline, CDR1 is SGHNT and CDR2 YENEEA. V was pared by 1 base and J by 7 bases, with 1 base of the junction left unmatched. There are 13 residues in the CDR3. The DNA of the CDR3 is TGTGCCAGCAGCTTAGCGACAGGGAATGAGCAGTTCTTC. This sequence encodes CASSLATGNEQFF.

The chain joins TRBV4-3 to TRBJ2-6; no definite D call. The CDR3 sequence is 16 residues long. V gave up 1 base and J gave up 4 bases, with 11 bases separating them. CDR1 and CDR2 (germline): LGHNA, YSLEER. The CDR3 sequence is CASSQGERAGANVLTF. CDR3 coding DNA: TGCGCCAGCAGCCAAGGGGAAAGGGCCGGGGCCAACGTCCTGACTTTC.

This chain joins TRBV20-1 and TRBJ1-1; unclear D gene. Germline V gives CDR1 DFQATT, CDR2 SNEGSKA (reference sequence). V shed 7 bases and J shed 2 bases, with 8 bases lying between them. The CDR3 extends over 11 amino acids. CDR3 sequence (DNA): TGCAGTGGCCAGGTAAACACTGAAGCTTTCTTT. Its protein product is CSGQVNTEAFF.

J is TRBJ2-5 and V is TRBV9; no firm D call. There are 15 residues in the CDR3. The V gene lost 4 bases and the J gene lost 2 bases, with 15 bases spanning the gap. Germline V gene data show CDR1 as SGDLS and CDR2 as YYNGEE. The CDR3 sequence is CASSTRPAEQETQYF. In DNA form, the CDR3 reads TGTGCCAGCAGCACCAGACCGGCAGAACAAGAGACCCAGTACTTC.

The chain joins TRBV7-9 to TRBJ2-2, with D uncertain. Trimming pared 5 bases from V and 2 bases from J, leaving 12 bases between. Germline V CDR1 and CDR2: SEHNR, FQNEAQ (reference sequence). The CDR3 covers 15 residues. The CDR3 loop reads CASSVGGTNTGELFF. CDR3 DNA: TGTGCCAGCAGCGTCGGCGGCACCAACACCGGGGAGCTGTTTTTT.

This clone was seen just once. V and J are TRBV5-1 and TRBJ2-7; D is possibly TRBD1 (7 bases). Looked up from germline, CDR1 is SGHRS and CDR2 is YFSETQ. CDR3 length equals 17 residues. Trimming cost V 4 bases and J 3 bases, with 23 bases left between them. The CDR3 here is CASSLRGDPGAGYEQYF. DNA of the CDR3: TGCGCCAGCAGCCTCAGGGGGGACCCAGGGGCGGGCTACGAGCAGTACTTC. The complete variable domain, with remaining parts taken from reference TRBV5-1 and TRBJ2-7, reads KAGVTQTPRYLIKTRGQQVTLSCSPISGHRSVSWYQQTPGQGLQFLFEYFSETQRNKGNFPGRFSGRQFSNSRSEMNVSTLELGDSALYLCASSLRGDPGAGYEQYFGPGTRLTVT.

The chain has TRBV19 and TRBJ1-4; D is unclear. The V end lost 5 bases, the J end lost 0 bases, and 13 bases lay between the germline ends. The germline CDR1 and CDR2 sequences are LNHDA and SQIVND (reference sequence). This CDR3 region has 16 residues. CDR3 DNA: TGTGCCAGTAGTCACCCTGGGAGCTCAACTAATGAAAAACTGTTTTTT. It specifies CASSHPGSSTNEKLFF.